Shown below are 20 T cell receptor beta chains from a single sample sequenced in a study of T cell repertoires in cytomegalovirus infection. TCRdb analysed the reads with MiXCR anew, one entry per CDR3 protein. This table holds approximately 70,000 distinct CDR3 sequences, more than 3% found once. Sequencing input: PBMCs. These receptors all stem from a human donor in good health (CMV status not recorded). Some clones in this sample may be carry-over from other donors' samples.

This clonotype appeared many times. CDR3 sequence: CASSLTGGSGYTF. In DNA, the CDR3 is TGTGCCAGCAGCTTGACAGGGGGCAGTGGCTACACCTTC. The chain links TRBV7-9 to TRBJ1-2; 10 bases are a match to TRBD1. CDR3 length: 13 residues. The germline CDR1 and CDR2 sequences are SEHNR and FQNEAQ (reference sequence). The V gene end was trimmed by 3 bases and the J gene end by 7 bases; junction bases not matched to a gene: 2. The whole variable domain, remainder taken from reference TRBV7-9 and TRBJ1-2, is DTGVSQNPRHKITKRGQNVTFRCDPISEHNRLYWYRQTLGQGPEFLTYFQNEAQLEKSRLLSDRFSAERPKGSFSTLEIQRTEQGDSAMYLCASSLTGGSGYTFGSGTRLTVV.

The table lists this clonotype with many counts. This chain links TRBV4-1 with TRBJ1-6, with D possibly being TRBD1 (5 bases). The germline V gene has CDR1 MGHRA and CDR2 YSYEKL. The CDR3 extends over 15 amino acids. The V end was cut by 0 bases, the J end by 9 bases, with 12 bases between. CDR3 loop: CASSQDQGTFSPLHF. The DNA of the CDR3 is TGCGCCAGCAGCCAAGATCAGGGTACCTTTTCACCCCTCCACTTT.

This clonotype was observed at least ten times. This chain connects TRBV7-2 to TRBJ2-7; D remains unclear. V dropped 2 bases and J dropped 4 bases, with 12 bases sitting between them. Germline lookup yields CDR1 SGHTA and CDR2 FQGNSA. CDR3 length: 14 amino acids. The CDR3 spells CASSLSVVGYEQYF. DNA of the CDR3: TGTGCCAGCAGCTTAAGCGTCGTTGGGTACGAGCAGTACTTC.

Many counts were recorded for this clonotype. The chain employs TRBV28 and TRBJ1-3; D uncertain. With 8 bases removed from V and 1 base from J, the gap between germline ends came to 9 bases. This CDR3 has 13 amino acids. Germline V CDR1 and CDR2: MDHEN, SYDVKM. CDR3 protein: CASVSGSGNTIYF. For the CDR3, the DNA is TGTGCCAGCGTGTCGGGGTCTGGAAACACCATATATTTT.

This clonotype has a count of ten or more. The chain links TRBV7-9 to TRBJ1-1; D uncertain. V gave up 2 bases and J gave up 7 bases, with 14 bases separating them. The germline gives CDR1 SEHNR, CDR2 FQNEAQ (reference sequence). The CDR3 length is 14 residues. The CDR3 loop is CASSLREGSHEAFF. CDR3 nucleotides: TGTGCCAGCAGCTTAAGGGAGGGATCTCATGAAGCTTTCTTT.

This clonotype was seen at least ten times. The genes are TRBV19 and TRBJ2-7; TRBD1 matches at 7 bases. Germline loops: CDR1 LNHDA, CDR2 SQIVND (reference sequence). The CDR3 runs 11 residues. V dropped 9 bases and J dropped 3; count of bases not matched to a gene: 2. The CDR3 DNA sequence: TGTGCCAGAGACAGGGACTACGAGCAGTACTTC. Protein sequence: CARDRDYEQYF. The entire variable domain, with the rest obtained from reference TRBV19 and TRBJ2-7, is as follows: DGGITQSPKYLFRKEGQNVTLSCEQNLNHDAMYWYRQDPGQGLRLIYYSQIVNDFQKGDIAEGYSVSREKKESFPLTVTSAQKNPTAFYLCARDRDYEQYFGPGTRLTVT.

There are many counts of this clonotype. The rearrangement links TRBV7-8 to TRBJ2-7; D ambiguous. Trimming removed 5 bases from V and 7 bases from J, with 12 bases in between. The germline V gene encodes CDR1 SGHVS and CDR2 FQNEAQ. This CDR3 is 12 amino acids long. The CDR3 loop reads CASSPQAVEQYF. CDR3 DNA: TGTGCCAGCAGCCCTCAGGCGGTGGAGCAGTACTTC.

This clonotype was seen only a few times. The chain employs TRBV11-2 and TRBJ2-3; 9 positions match TRBD2. Unmatched junction bases numbered 3, after V lost 2 bases and J lost 0 bases. CDR3 size: 16 residues. Germline V CDR1 and CDR2: SGHAT, FQNNGV. In DNA, the CDR3 is TGTGCCAGCAGCTTACAGGCGGGGGGGAGCACAGATACGCAGTATTTT. This encodes CASSLQAGGSTDTQYF. Drawing the rest from reference TRBV11-2 and TRBJ2-3, the complete variable domain is EAGVAQSPRYKIIEKRQSVAFWCNPISGHATLYWYQQILGQGPKLLIQFQNNGVVDDSQLPKDRFSAERLKGVDSTLKIQPAKLEDSAVYLCASSLQAGGSTDTQYFGPGTRLTVL.

In its sample, this clonotype was seen many times. CDR3 amino acids: CASSQYSGTGGTKNIQYF. The CDR3 DNA sequence: TGCGCCAGCAGCCAATACTCCGGGACAGGGGGGACCAAAAACATTCAGTACTTC. The V call is TRBV4-1, the J call TRBJ2-4; 11 bases are shared with TRBD1. This CDR3 is built from 18 residues. J gave up 2 bases and V 2 bases, and 8 bases lay outside the gene matches. CDR1 is MGHRA and CDR2 is YSYEKL in the germline V gene.

The sample holds many counts of this clonotype. The V gene is TRBV12-3 or TRBV12-4, the J gene TRBJ1-2; D is possibly TRBD1 (5 bases). V was trimmed by 1 base and J by 2 bases, leaving 8 bases between them. This CDR3 is built from 14 residues. The CDR3 reads CASSLGTPNYGYTF. CDR3 DNA sequence: TGTGCCAGCAGTTTAGGGACACCAAACTATGGCTACACCTTC.

CDR3 protein: CASSQYLTGGNEKLFF. CDR3 DNA sequence: TGCGCCAGCAGCCAGTACTTGACAGGAGGTAATGAAAAACTGTTTTTT. The chain couples TRBV4-3 to TRBJ1-4, with a tentative D call TRBD1 (6 bases). The CDR3 totals 16 residues. Trimming stripped 3 bases from V and 4 bases from J, with 15 bases between. CDR1 is LGHNA and CDR2 is YSLEER in the germline V gene.

This clonotype was counted only a few times. This chain connects TRBV11-2 to TRBJ2-1, with TRBD1 as a possible D gene (5 bases). Germline CDR1 SGHAT, CDR2 FQNNGV. V lost 2 bases and J 10 bases, leaving 18 bases between the germline ends. The length of the CDR3 is 15 residues. The CDR3 region is CASSLQGSPILEQFF. In DNA form, the CDR3 reads TGTGCCAGCAGCTTACAGGGATCCCCAATTTTGGAGCAGTTCTTC.

At least ten counts were recorded for this clonotype. V usage is TRBV28 and J usage is TRBJ2-2, with a tentative D call TRBD1 (5 bases). The V gene lost 6 bases and the J gene lost 6 bases, with 20 bases spanning the gap. This CDR3 has 16 residues. The germline gives CDR1 MDHEN, CDR2 SYDVKM. The CDR3 nucleotides read TGTGCCAGCAGCCGCGCGCAGGGAAGGATTTCCGGGGAGCTGTTTTTT. Its protein is CASSRAQGRISGELFF.

This clonotype was counted ten times or more. V usage is TRBV7-6 and J usage is TRBJ2-6; the D call may be TRBD1 or TRBD2 (5 bases each). In germline, CDR1 is SGHVS, CDR2 FNYEAQ. V shed 1 base and J shed 3 bases, with 7 bases lying between them. This CDR3 has 15 residues. CDR3 nucleotide sequence: TGTGCCAGCAGCTTAGGAGGGGTTGGGGCCAACGTCCTGACTTTC. Its protein is CASSLGGVGANVLTF.

This clonotype was recorded many times. V usage is TRBV7-2 and J usage is TRBJ2-1; no clear D gene. CDR1 is SGHTA, CDR2 FQGNSA, per germline. CDR3 size: 13 residues. The V end lost 6 bases, the J end lost 6 bases, and 12 bases lay between the germline ends. The CDR3: CASRGVGINEQFF. CDR3 in DNA: TGTGCCAGCAGGGGTGTGGGAATCAATGAGCAGTTCTTC.

This clonotype was found many times. The J gene is TRBJ1-6, the V gene TRBV7-2; D is uncertain. Germline assignment: CDR1 SGHTA and CDR2 FQGNSA. This CDR3 is 14 amino acids long. V gave up 5 bases and J gave up 3 bases, with 8 bases separating them. The CDR3 DNA reads TGTGCCAGCAGCCCATGGTACTATAATTCACCCCTCCACTTT. It encodes CASSPWYYNSPLHF.

This clonotype was picked up many times. The chain recombines TRBV15 with TRBJ2-3, with D hard to call. The CDR3 is made up of 15 amino acids. V dropped 0 bases and J dropped 4 bases, with 11 bases sitting between them. CDR1 and CDR2 from the germline V gene are LNHNV and YYDKDF (reference sequence). In DNA form, the CDR3 reads TGTGCCACCAGCAGAGATTACGGAGAGGCAGATACGCAGTATTTT. Its protein is CATSRDYGEADTQYF.

This clonotype was picked up many times. The chain couples TRBV6-6 to TRBJ2-7, with D possibly being TRBD1 (6 bases). The germline CDR1 and CDR2 sequences are MNHNY and SVGAGI (reference sequence). Trimming cost V 5 bases and J 4 bases, with 15 bases left between them. This CDR3 comprises 14 residues. CDR3 DNA sequence: TGTGCCAGCAGTACGCGGACAGCAGATTACGAGCAGTACTTC. This gives the protein CASSTRTADYEQYF.

This clonotype appeared many times. The chain is built from TRBV7-6 and TRBJ1-5, with 7 bases aligning to TRBD1. Germline CDR1 is SGHVS and CDR2 is FNYEAQ. Trimming cost V 3 bases and J 3 bases; bases outside gene matches: 14. CDR3 length equals 18 residues. The CDR3 bases are TGTGCCAGCAGCTTCCGCGGGGGGGGAGGGACAGACAATCAGCCCCAGCATTTT. Translating it yields CASSFRGGGGTDNQPQHF. Full variable domain (rest looked up from reference TRBV7-6 and TRBJ1-5): GAGVSQSPRYKVTKRGQDVALRCDPISGHVSLYWYRQALGQGPEFLTYFNYEAQQDKSGLPNDRFSAERPEGSISTLTIQRTEQRDSAMYRCASSFRGGGGTDNQPQHFGDGTRLSIL.

In this sample, this clonotype turned up many times. The chain is built from TRBV7-2 and TRBJ2-1; possible D gene TRBD1, 6 bases. The germline gives CDR1 SGHTA, CDR2 FQGNSA. Deletions cut 5 bases from V and 7 bases from J, with 18 bases between. The CDR3 has 15 amino acids. Here the CDR3 DNA reads TGTGCCAGCAGCGCGTCACAGGGTTTTTGGAATGAGCAGTTCTTC. This translates into CASSASQGFWNEQFF.